The rows below give T cell receptor beta chains drawn from one sample of a study of metastatic and nonmetastatic thyroid tumors. TCRdb re-analyzed the PCR reads through MiXCR. There are 15,000 to 18,000 clones in the sample; around 3.8% occur only once, and under 25% lies in the top ten. Sequences were obtained from tumor tissue. These receptors all stem from a female donor with papillary thyroid cancer or a benign thyroid nodule (not recorded which). Some clones in this sample may be carry-over from other donors' samples. Both conserved end residues are trimmed from each CDR3.

v_call	j_call	cdr3_aa
TRBV28	TRBJ2-3	ASIKQGAWGDTQY
TRBV11-1	TRBJ2-3	ASSREWADTQY
TRBV7-3	TRBJ1-5	ATSRHGLQDQPQH
TRBV12-3/TRBV12-4	TRBJ2-7	ASTRERAYEQY
TRBV6-1	TRBJ2-3	ASNPTSGRKETQY
TRBV12-3/TRBV12-4	TRBJ2-7	ASRSGTRPLYEQY
TRBV6-2/TRBV6-3	TRBJ1-1	ASPNPYTEAF
TRBV20-1	TRBJ2-7	SAPDRVGEQY
TRBV6-1	TRBJ1-5	ASSEPQYSNQPQH
TRBV4-2	TRBJ1-2	ASSQDQIEGYT
TRBV30	TRBJ2-2	AWSVTGEVGELF
TRBV18	TRBJ2-7	ASSEAGNSGVKQY
TRBV24-1	TRBJ2-2	ATRTGTDTGELF
TRBV19	TRBJ1-5	ASSLMGAQH
TRBV11-2	TRBJ2-7	ASSLPCKEGLIYEQY
TRBV6-1	TRBJ1-1	ASSESWSGNPEAF
TRBV9	TRBJ2-3	ASSSRLSMSTDTQY
TRBV28	TRBJ2-3	ASSLPLVTDTQY
TRBV20-1	TRBJ2-3	SASGRDTQY
TRBV28	TRBJ2-3	ASSYRDTQY
TRBV6-1	TRBJ1-1	ASRQGAHTEAF
TRBV12-3/TRBV12-4	TRBJ2-1	ASSFGRDNEQF
TRBV30	TRBJ2-3	AWGASTDTQY
TRBV2	TRBJ1-6	ARKLQGDSPLH
TRBV6-4	TRBJ2-2	ASSDRDHGELF
TRBV4-1	TRBJ2-2	ASSLQGAGGAGELF
TRBV24-1	TRBJ1-5	ATSDFGNPFQPQH
TRBV6-1	TRBJ1-6	ASSESGQGANSPLH
TRBV5-1	TRBJ2-1	ASSLFGTDNEQF
TRBV30	TRBJ1-3	AWSRDSYSGNTIY
TRBV6-2/TRBV6-3	TRBJ2-1	ASSPTGGNEQF
TRBV20-1	TRBJ1-2	SAEDLTGGLGYT
TRBV12-3/TRBV12-4	TRBJ1-3	ASKIRDRRSGNTIY
TRBV28	TRBJ1-6	ASSLGQGNSPLH